The 27 T cell receptor beta chains listed next were all sequenced from one sample in a study of shared clonotypes between healthy human individuals. Only in-frame clones appear in the TCRdb table, and some are missing; sequencing was by immunoSEQ multiplex PCR. The repertoire consists of 1.5 million to 2.5 million clones, with about 95% occurring once and the leading ten covering approximately 1%. Naive CD8 isolation took CD45RO-negative cells positively selected for CCR7 and excluded terminally differentiated effector memory CD45RA+ cells. The sample comprised naive CD8+ T cells sorted from blood. All receptors derive from a man aged 18 to 30 in good health.

The chain uses TRBV4-1 and TRBJ1-4, with 9 bases lining up with TRBD1. V lost 6 bases, J lost 7 bases, and 9 bases stayed unmatched. Germline CDR1 is MGHRA and CDR2 is YSYEKL. CDR3 length equals 15 residues. Here the CDR3 DNA reads TGCGCCAGCAGTTACCGACAGGGGGAAGGTGAAAAACTGTTTTTT. Its translation: CASSYRQGEGEKLFF.

This clone is a singleton in its sample. The chain joins TRBV7-9 to TRBJ2-1; D is possibly TRBD1 (6 bases). This CDR3 spans 16 amino acids. V lost 2 bases, J lost 4 bases, and 15 bases lay in between. Per the germline V gene, CDR1 is SEHNR and CDR2 is FQNEAQ (reference sequence). The chain's CDR3 is CASSLPGQGWYNEQFF. The CDR3 DNA sequence: TGTGCCAGCAGCTTACCCGGGCAGGGGTGGTACAATGAGCAGTTCTTC.

This chain connects TRBV2 to TRBJ2-1; tentatively, D is TRBD1 (6 bases). The V gene lost 3 bases and the J gene lost 8 bases, with 20 bases spanning the gap. The CDR3 consists of 16 residues. Germline V gene data show CDR1 as SNHLY and CDR2 as FYNNEI. CDR3 DNA: TGTGCCAGCAGTGACCCGGGTTTGACAGGCTCGGATGAGCAGTTCTTC. This codes for CASSDPGLTGSDEQFF.

V gene TRBV9 combines with J gene TRBJ2-7; D is unclear. The length of the CDR3 is 13 residues. Trimming took off 6 bases at V and 2 bases at J, with 12 bases between the two ends. Germline-derived CDR1 and CDR2 are SGDLS and YYNGEE. The CDR3 sequence: CASKTTDAYEQYF. CDR3 nucleotides: TGTGCCAGCAAAACGACCGACGCCTACGAGCAGTACTTC.

The chain carries TRBV6-1 and TRBJ2-1; 9 nucleotides line up with TRBD2. This CDR3 region has 14 residues. Germline V gene lookup returns CDR1 MNHNS and CDR2 SASEGT. The ends lost 8 bases at V and 10 bases at J; junction bases unmatched: 12. CDR3: CASLRIAGAREQFF. The CDR3, as DNA: TGTGCCAGCCTACGCATAGCGGGGGCGAGAGAGCAGTTCTTC.

The genes are TRBV15 and TRBJ2-1; TRBD2 agrees at 12 bases. There are 15 residues in the CDR3. Germline values: CDR1 LNHNV, CDR2 YYDKDF (reference sequence). Trimming cost V 9 bases and J 7 bases; bases outside gene matches: 10. Here the CDR3 reads CATKTSGGPGNEQFF. CDR3 DNA: TGTGCCACTAAGACTAGCGGGGGACCGGGGAATGAGCAGTTCTTC.

The CDR3 spells CSVLGSAGSLSYEQYF. CDR3 coding DNA: TGCAGCGTTCTGGGATCAGCGGGTTCTCTCTCCTACGAGCAGTACTTC. This chain links TRBV29-1 with TRBJ2-7; D may be TRBD2 (6 bases). Trimming shortened V by 5 bases and J by 0 bases, and 20 bases separated the two germline ends. Per the germline V gene, CDR1 is SQVTM and CDR2 is ANQGSEA. The CDR3 totals 16 residues.

On this clone itself: The same CDR3 is also encoded by other DNA sequences in this sample. CDR3 in amino acids: CASSFGALTYEQYF. In DNA form, the CDR3 reads TGTGCCAGCAGTTTCGGTGCCTTAACCTACGAGCAGTACTTC. The rearrangement links TRBV28 to TRBJ2-7, with D hard to call. V was shortened by 3 bases and J by 2 bases, with 11 bases between the two germline ends. There are 14 residues in the CDR3. CDR1 MDHEN and CDR2 SYDVKM come from the germline V gene.

The chain has TRBV4-3 and TRBJ2-1; no clear D gene. CDR1 is LGHNA, CDR2 YSLEER, per germline. The length of the CDR3 is 17 residues. V was shortened by 5 bases and J by 2 bases, with 19 bases between the two germline ends. The CDR3 loop is CASSTDWETPTYNEQFF. CDR3 in DNA: TGCGCCAGCAGCACGGATTGGGAAACGCCGACCTACAATGAGCAGTTCTTC.

DNA for the CDR3: TGTGCCAGCAGCCTCAACACTTTGGCCCAAAACACCATATATTTT. It specifies CASSLNTLAQNTIYF. The chain joins TRBV9 to TRBJ1-3, with no clear D. CDR1 and CDR2 from the germline V gene are SGDLS and YYNGEE. This CDR3 is 15 amino acids long. Between the trimmed V and J ends, which lost 4 bases and 6 bases, there was a span of 17 bases.

V usage is TRBV15 and J usage is TRBJ2-7, with D hard to call. The CDR3 has 12 residues. Trimming removed 1 base at V and 5 bases at J, with 6 bases between. Per the germline V gene, CDR1 is LNHNV and CDR2 is YYDKDF (reference sequence). CDR3 coding DNA: TGTGCCACCAGCAGAGTGGGTGACGAGCAGTACTTC. It specifies CATSRVGDEQYF.

The sample holds a few counts of this clone. V is TRBV4-3 and J is TRBJ1-3; a possible D gene is TRBD1 (5 bases). The CDR3 contains 16 residues. Looked up from germline, CDR1 is LGHNA and CDR2 is YSLEER. The germline V and J ends were trimmed by 1 base and 0 bases, with 10 bases remaining between them. CDR3 region: CASSQVTGLSGNTIYF. CDR3 nucleotide sequence: TGCGCCAGCAGCCAAGTTACAGGCCTCTCTGGAAACACCATATATTTT.

The V call is TRBV6-5, the J call TRBJ1-6; 8 bases map to TRBD1. Germline V gene data show CDR1 as MNHEY and CDR2 as SVGAGI. J lost 6 bases, V lost 4 bases, and 2 bases had no gene match. This CDR3 comprises 14 residues. The CDR3 spells CASSSTGANSPLHF. In nucleotides, the CDR3 is TGTGCCAGCAGTTCGACAGGGGCTAATTCACCCCTCCACTTT.

The rearrangement uses TRBV5-5 and TRBJ2-2; D remains unclear. V was clipped by 4 bases and J by 4 bases, with 17 bases between them. Germline loops: CDR1 SGHKS, CDR2 YYEKEE (reference sequence). The CDR3 totals 16 residues. The CDR3 reads CASSPPNSFTTGELFF. The DNA for the CDR3 is TGTGCCAGCAGCCCGCCGAATAGTTTTACCACCGGGGAGCTGTTTTTT.

In regard to this clone: Distinct nucleotide sequences in the sample also encode this CDR3. The chain couples TRBV4-3 to TRBJ2-7; D is unresolved. V lost 1 base, J lost 0 bases, and 7 bases lay in between. This CDR3 has 14 amino acids. Germline V gene lookup returns CDR1 LGHNA and CDR2 YSLEER. CDR3: CASSQGLSSYEQYF. CDR3 nucleotides: TGCGCCAGCAGCCAAGGTCTCTCCTCCTACGAGCAGTACTTC.

V usage is TRBV6-1 and J usage is TRBJ1-5; possible D gene TRBD1, 5 bases. Germline values: CDR1 MNHNS, CDR2 SASEGT. The CDR3 is 15 amino acids. The germline V and J ends were trimmed by 2 bases and 2 bases, with 10 bases remaining between them. The CDR3 loop is CASSEWGGGNQPQHF. The CDR3 DNA reads TGTGCCAGCAGTGAATGGGGGGGTGGCAATCAGCCCCAGCATTTT.

Regarding this clone: Other DNA variants within this sample encode the same CDR3. The chain uses TRBV29-1 and TRBJ2-7; TRBD2 agrees at 11 bases. The J segment lost 2 bases and the V segment lost 3 bases, leaving 3 bases of the junction unmatched. The length of the CDR3 is 14 residues. CDR1 and CDR2 (germline): SQVTM, ANQGSEA. CDR3 amino acids: CSVEGTSGPYEQYF. The DNA for the CDR3 is TGCAGCGTTGAGGGGACTAGCGGACCCTACGAGCAGTACTTC.

J is TRBJ2-2 and V is TRBV6-1; no clear D. The CDR3 spans 13 residues. Germline-derived CDR1 and CDR2 are MNHNS and SASEGT. Trimming left V 4 bases short and J 4 bases short, with 7 bases between. The CDR3 DNA is TGTGCCAGCAGTGTAATACTCACCGGGGAGCTGTTTTTT. It translates to CASSVILTGELFF.

The V and J genes are TRBV27 and TRBJ1-6; D gene ambiguous. CDR1 is MNHEY, CDR2 SMNVEV, per germline (reference sequence). The CDR3 runs 14 residues. Trimming took 6 bases from V and 7 from J, leaving 13 bases between them. Written as DNA, the CDR3 is TGTGCCAGCAGCCTGGGCCAGGAAAATTCACCCCTCCACTTT. Protein: CASSLGQENSPLHF.

The count of this clone is one. The V gene is TRBV6-6, the J gene TRBJ2-1; D possibly corresponds to TRBD1 (6 bases). Between the trimmed V and J ends, which lost 6 bases and 0 bases, there was a span of 12 bases. Germline assignment: CDR1 MNHNY and CDR2 SVGAGI (reference sequence). The CDR3 sequence is 15 residues long. CDR3 in amino acids: CASSQGKSSYNEQFF. The CDR3 DNA follows: TGTGCCAGCAGCCAGGGGAAAAGCTCCTACAATGAGCAGTTCTTC.

Notes on this clone: Other DNA sequences in this sample translate to the same CDR3. The rearrangement joins TRBV27 to TRBJ2-7; TRBD2 aligns across 7 bases. V was pared by 3 bases and J by 1 base, with 6 bases of the junction left unmatched. The CDR3 covers 15 residues. Germline assignment: CDR1 MNHEY and CDR2 SMNVEV (reference sequence). CDR3: CASSLGGSSSYEQYF. In DNA form, the CDR3 reads TGTGCCAGCAGTTTGGGCGGGAGCTCGTCCTACGAGCAGTACTTC.

The chain uses TRBV5-6 and TRBJ1-2, with TRBD1 matching 8 bases. This CDR3 contains 15 residues. Per the germline V gene, CDR1 is SGHDT and CDR2 is YYEEEE. The V segment lost 2 bases and the J segment 2 bases; nucleotides outside the gene matches: 5. The CDR3 protein is CASSFQGTGNYGYTF. The CDR3 DNA reads TGTGCCAGCAGCTTCCAAGGGACAGGAAACTATGGCTACACCTTC.

The gene calls are TRBV9 and TRBJ2-7; D gene ambiguous. This CDR3 spans 11 amino acids. CDR1 is SGDLS, CDR2 YYNGEE, per germline. V lost 6 bases and J 2 bases, leaving 6 bases between the germline ends. The CDR3 sequence is CASILTYEQYF. Here the CDR3 DNA reads TGTGCCAGCATCCTCACCTACGAGCAGTACTTC.

V usage is TRBV6-5 and J usage is TRBJ1-2; possible D gene TRBD1, 5 bases. Germline loops: CDR1 MNHEY, CDR2 SVGAGI. The germline V and J ends were trimmed by 5 bases and 11 bases, with 18 bases remaining between them. There are 13 residues in the CDR3. The CDR3 here is CASSPGGDLRYTF. The CDR3 DNA reads as TGTGCCAGCAGTCCCGGGGGGGATCTTAGATACACCTTC.

About this clone: The same CDR3 arises from other DNA sequences in this sample as well. This chain links TRBV19 with TRBJ1-2, with TRBD1 identical over 8 bases. The CDR3 length is 13 residues. Germline V gene sequence: CDR1 LNHDA, CDR2 SQIVND (reference sequence). V lost 10 bases to trimming and J lost 0 bases; unmatched junction nucleotides: 4. The CDR3 reads CATAGGPNYGYTF. The CDR3 DNA reads as TGTGCCACCGCAGGGGGCCCTAACTATGGCTACACCTTC.

The rearrangement joins TRBV7-9 to TRBJ2-7; TRBD1 aligns across 8 bases. V dropped 1 base and J dropped 4; count of bases not matched to a gene: 6. The V gene's germline CDR1 is SEHNR and CDR2 FQNEAQ (reference sequence). The CDR3 consists of 15 residues. The CDR3 region is CASSLDRQGIYEQYF. CDR3 in DNA: TGTGCCAGCAGCTTAGACCGACAGGGGATATACGAGCAGTACTTC.

The chain combines TRBV6-1 with TRBJ2-7, with D possibly being TRBD1 or TRBD2 (5 bases each). V was trimmed by 4 bases and J by 0 bases, leaving 7 bases between them. CDR3 length equals 13 residues. Germline CDR1 is MNHNS and CDR2 is SASEGT. The DNA of the CDR3 is TGTGCCAGCAGTGGGGGGAACTCCTACGAGCAGTACTTC. Its protein is CASSGGNSYEQYF.